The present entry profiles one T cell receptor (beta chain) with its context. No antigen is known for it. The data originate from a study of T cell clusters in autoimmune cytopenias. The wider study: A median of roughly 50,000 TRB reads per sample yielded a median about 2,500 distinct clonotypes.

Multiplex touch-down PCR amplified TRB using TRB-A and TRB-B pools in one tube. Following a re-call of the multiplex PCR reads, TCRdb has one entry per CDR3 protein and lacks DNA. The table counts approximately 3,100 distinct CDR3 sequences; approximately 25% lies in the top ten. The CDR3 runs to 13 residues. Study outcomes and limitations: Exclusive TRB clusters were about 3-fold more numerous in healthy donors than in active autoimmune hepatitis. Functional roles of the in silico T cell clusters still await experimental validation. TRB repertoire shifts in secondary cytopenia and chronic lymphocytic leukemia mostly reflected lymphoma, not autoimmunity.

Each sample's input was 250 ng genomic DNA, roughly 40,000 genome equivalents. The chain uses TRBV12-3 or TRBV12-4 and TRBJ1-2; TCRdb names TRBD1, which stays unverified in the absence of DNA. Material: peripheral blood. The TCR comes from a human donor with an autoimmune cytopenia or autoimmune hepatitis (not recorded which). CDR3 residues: CASSSFRGYGYTF.